This is a list of T cell receptor beta chains from one sample in a study of T cells in Graves' hyperthyroidism and ophthalmopathy. TCRdb reanalysed the multiplex PCR reads using MiXCR and keeps one entry per CDR3 protein. The data show about 520,000 distinct CDR3 sequences, around 24% seen once. The specimen was blood. All receptors derive from a woman aged 25 to 45 with Graves' ophthalmopathy. Each CDR3 is given with its conserved first and last residue. The D gene is left open where the match is weak. Clone size is shown for a subset of rows, as once, few, many or a class of expanded clone.

many TRBJ2-7 - TRBV25-1 TGTGCCAGCAGTGAACGGCAAGAATACGAGCAGTACTTC CASSERQEYEQYF
- TRBJ1-2 - TRBV6-1 TGTGCCAGCAGCCAGGTCGGGGGCACTAACTATGGCTACACCTTC CASSQVGGTNYGYTF
many TRBJ1-2 - TRBV6-5 TGTGCCAGCAGTTACAGCGGGGTTCCGGACTATGGCTACACCTTC CASSYSGVPDYGYTF
many TRBJ1-5 - TRBV4-1 TGCGCCAGCAGCCAGACAGTGGGTCAGCCCCAGCATTTT CASSQTVGQPQHF
many TRBJ2-5 - TRBV2 TGTGCCAGCGGCCGGGACGACCAAGAGACCCAGTACTTC CASGRDDQETQYF
many TRBJ2-5 - TRBV6-5 TGTGCCAGCAGTTACTCAGACACCTTCCAAGAGACCCAGTACTTC CASSYSDTFQETQYF
many TRBJ2-5 - TRBV20-1 TGCAGTGCTACCCGGGACTCCCCCCAAGAGACCCAGTACTTC CSATRDSPQETQYF
many TRBJ1-1 - TRBV6-2/TRBV6-3 TGTGCCAGCAGTAAACCGGGCGCCCCTGAAGCTTTCTTT CASSKPGAPEAFF
few TRBJ1-2 TRBD1 TRBV12-3/TRBV12-4 TGTGCCAGCAGTTCGAACCGACAGGGTTATGGCTACACCTTC CASSSNRQGYGYTF
- TRBJ1-6 TRBD1 TRBV6-1 TGTGCCAGCAGTGTAGACAGGGTCGATTCACCCCTCCACTTT CASSVDRVDSPLHF
- TRBJ1-5 TRBD1 TRBV12-3/TRBV12-4 TGTGCCAGCAGTCAAACAACCGGCAGGGGGCTAAATCAGCCCCAGCATTTT CASSQTTGRGLNQPQHF
few TRBJ1-5 TRBD1 TRBV4-2 TGTGCCAGCAGCGGGACAGGGGATCCCCCGGGCAATCAGCCCCAGCATTTT CASSGTGDPPGNQPQHF
- TRBJ1-2 - TRBV11-2 TGTGCCAGCAGCATAGAACCTCTACAGGGAAGATATGGCTACACCTTC CASSIEPLQGRYGYTF
- TRBJ1-1 - TRBV5-8 TGTGCCAGCAGCTTGAATTATAACACTGAAGCTTTCTTT CASSLNYNTEAFF
many TRBJ1-5 - TRBV19 TGTGCCAGTAAGGGGTCGGGCAATCAGCCCCAGCATTTT CASKGSGNQPQHF
- TRBJ1-1 TRBD1 TRBV6-5 TGTGCCAGCAGTTACTCCGACAGGGGGCTCACTGAAGCTTTCTTT CASSYSDRGLTEAFF
- TRBJ1-5 - TRBV2 TGTGCCAGCAGCAGACAGCTAAATCAGCCCCAGCATTTT CASSRQLNQPQHF
many TRBJ1-1 - TRBV29-1 TGCAGCGTTGAAAGTGGGATCGAAGCTTTCTTT CSVESGIEAFF
- TRBJ2-5 - TRBV2 TGTGCCAGCAGTGGGGGCGGTAGCGGCGAGACCCAGTACTTC CASSGGGSGETQYF
many TRBJ1-1 - TRBV10-3 TGTGCCGGGCAGCGGACGGGGAACACTGAAGCTTTCTTT CAGQRTGNTEAFF
- TRBJ2-5 - TRBV2 TGTGCCAGCAGTGAATTGGACAACCCAGGGGAGACCCAGTACTTC CASSELDNPGETQYF
once TRBJ1-1 - TRBV6-1 TGTGCCAGCCTGGAGGGCACTGAAGCTTTCTTT CASLEGTEAFF
- TRBJ2-5 TRBD1 TRBV11-2 TGTGCCAGCAGCTTAGGTCTGACAGGGAATATACAAGAGACCCAGTACTTC CASSLGLTGNIQETQYF
few TRBJ1-1 TRBD1 TRBV12-3/TRBV12-4 TGTGCCAGCAGTGAACGACAGGGGGCAAACACTGAAGCTTTCTTT CASSERQGANTEAFF
many TRBJ2-7 - TRBV7-6 TGTGCCAGCAGCTTAGACGGGGACTCCTACGAGCAGTACTTC CASSLDGDSYEQYF
few TRBJ2-7 - TRBV28 TGTGCCAGCACCCCCGCTCCAGGACGTCGCTCCTACGAGCAGTACTTC CASTPAPGRRSYEQYF
- TRBJ2-5 - TRBV6-5 TGTGCCAGCAGTTCTACGACAGGAAAGACCCAGTACTTC CASSSTTGKTQYF
- TRBJ2-7 - TRBV25-1 TGTGCCAGCCGGTCGGGGGGCGAGTACGAGCAGTACTTC CASRSGGEYEQYF
many TRBJ1-2 - TRBV5-1 TGCGCCAGCAGCTTGGACTCGCAGACGGATGGCTACACCTTC CASSLDSQTDGYTF
- TRBJ2-7 - TRBV7-2 TGTGCCAGCAGCTTGTTGGGCGGATTAACCGAGCAGTACTTC CASSLLGGLTEQYF
few TRBJ1-1 - TRBV6-5 TGTGCCAGCAGTTACGGTAGGCCGGGGAACACTGAAGCTTTCTTT CASSYGRPGNTEAFF
few TRBJ1-3 - TRBV6-1 TGTGCCAGCAGAGAGAGAGGATTCGGAAACACCATATATTTT CASRERGFGNTIYF